The clone carrying this T cell receptor (beta chain) was seen a few times. Likely a read error: the CDR3 ends without its conserved phenylalanine or tryptophan. Sample-barcoded 5' priming and a J-beta primer mix drove a second PCR of 7 to 11 cycles. Every cDNA molecule carried a tag from a template-switch adaptor bearing 12 random nucleotides. TCRdb independently ran MiXCR on the 5' RACE reads; one entry per CDR3 protein. Here the sample spans just under 750,000 distinct CDR3 sequences, roughly 20% being singletons. PBMCs numbering at least 7 million were isolated per sample. This sample was taken from a study of blood T cells in healthy people across ages. The sequencing input was blood. The sequence was collected from a man between 70 and 80 years old in good health.

The CDR3 coding sequence is TGTGCCAGCTCAGGGGGCAGGAACACTGAAGCTTTCTCT. Residues: CASSGGRNTEAFS. V usage is TRBV12-3 or TRBV12-4 and J usage is TRBJ1-1, with TRBD1 matching 8 bases. The CDR3 totals 13 residues. Trimming cost V 8 bases and J 1 base; bases outside gene matches: 3.